The 2 T cell receptor beta chains below all came from one sample that was sequenced in a study of cytomegalovirus exposure and HLA in healthy donors. Assay used: immunoSEQ multiplex PCR; TCRdb lists only in-frame clones, some missing. This table holds 57,000 or so clones, more than 85% found once. Sequenced sample: PBMCs. Source of these receptors: a woman in her 30s in good health and CMV-seronegative.

The chain carries TRBV5-3 and TRBJ1-2; TRBD1 is a possible D gene (6 bases). TRBV5-3 is placed among ORFs of uncertain function. The CDR3 runs 15 residues. Trimming pared 3 bases from V and 2 bases from J, leaving 14 bases between. CDR3 in amino acids: CARSSPGQGNYGYTF. In DNA, the CDR3 is TGTGCCAGAAGCTCACCAGGGCAGGGGAACTATGGCTACACCTTC.

CDR3 nucleotide sequence: TGCGCCAGCAGCTTGGGCCCCGGGGGTAACACTGAAGCTTTCTTT. This gives the protein CASSLGPGGNTEAFF. V gene TRBV5-1 combines with J gene TRBJ1-1; D is perhaps TRBD1 (5 bases). Germline assignment: CDR1 SGHRS and CDR2 YFSETQ. This CDR3 comprises 15 residues. Trimming cost V 0 bases and J 2 bases, with 11 bases left between them.